This TCR beta chain was found in a study of T cell responses to AZD1222 COVID-19 vaccine. Overall study findings and caveats: White British ancestry dominated among donors, who included more females, and clonal diversity was possibly underestimated.

Repertoires were generated with immunoSEQ multiplex PCR, while TCRdb's copy carries only in-frame clones and drops some. The table records about 110,000 clones, 82% of them present only once. CDR1 and CDR2 from the germline V gene are SQVTM and ANQGSEA. Trimming took 6 bases from V and 7 from J; bases not matched to a gene: 13. This CDR3 comprises 15 residues. To note about this clone: Its antigen is unknown.

V is TRBV29-1 and J is TRBJ2-7; 12 bases align to TRBD2. The specimen comprised peripheral blood, sampled on day 0 of AZD1222 vaccination. The TCR was taken from an adult in good health. This CDR3 reads CSVLSLAGGSREQYF. The CDR3 DNA sequence: TGCAGCGTCCTCTCCCTAGCGGGGGGGTCTCGGGAGCAGTACTTC.